This T cell receptor beta chain came from a study of vaccination and CD4 T cells after COVID-19. This CDR3 region has 12 residues. The germline gives CDR1 ENHRY, CDR2 SYGVKD. Trimming removed 6 bases from V and 15 bases from J, with 18 bases in between. Notes on this clonotype: The antigen remains undetermined.

An Oncomine TCR Beta short-read assay was used to sequence the DNA from cultured CD4+ T cells. Genomic DNA was isolated from CD4+ T cells that had been cultured. TCRdb re-called the PCR reads with MiXCR, one entry per CDR3 protein. The profile shows approximately 5,400 distinct CDR3 sequences, roughly a third of them singletons. Sample treatment: approximately nine-day PBMC culture with coronavirus spike peptide pools or control peptides (ViraFEST assay). It was before the COVID-19 pandemic (2011-2018) that the unexposed donor's CD4+ T cells were collected. The clonotype comes from a human donor in good health. Sequenced: CD4+ T cells from blood, cultured in vitro. This chain uses TRBV10-3 with TRBJ2-1, with D perhaps assigned TRBD1 or TRBD2 (5 bases each). This chain's CDR3 is CAISGTPDWRFF. The CDR3 DNA follows: TGTGCCATCAGCGGGACGCCGGATTGGCGGTTCTTC.